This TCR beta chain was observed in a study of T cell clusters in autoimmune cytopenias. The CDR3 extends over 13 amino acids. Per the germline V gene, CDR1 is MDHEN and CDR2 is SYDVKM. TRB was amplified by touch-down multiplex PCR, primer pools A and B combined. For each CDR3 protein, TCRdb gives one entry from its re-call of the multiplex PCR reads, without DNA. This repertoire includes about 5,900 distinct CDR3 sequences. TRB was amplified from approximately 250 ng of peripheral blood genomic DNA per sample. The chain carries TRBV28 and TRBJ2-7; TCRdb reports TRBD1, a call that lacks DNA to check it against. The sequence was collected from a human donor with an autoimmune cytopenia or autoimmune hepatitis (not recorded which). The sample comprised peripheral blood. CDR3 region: CASRRDPAYEQYF.